A single sample is the source of the 24 T cell receptor beta chains below, sequenced in a study of CD8 T cells in Susac syndrome. Reverse transcription of roughly 0.5 to 1 ug RNA used random hexamers. TCRdb re-called the immunoSEQ multiplex PCR reads with MiXCR, one entry per CDR3 protein. This table holds some 170,000 distinct CDR3 sequences, over 85% found once. What was sequenced was CD4+ T cells from PBMCs. Receptors were obtained from a human donor in good health.

The chain has TRBV6-1 and TRBJ2-5; the match to TRBD2 covers 8 bases. Trimming took 1 base from V and 7 from J; bases not matched to a gene: 5. Germline CDR1 and CDR2: MNHNS and SASEGT. The length of the CDR3 is 14 residues. The chain's CDR3 is CASSEVAGTRTQYF. The CDR3 nucleotides are TGTGCCAGCAGTGAAGTAGCCGGGACTAGGACCCAGTACTTC.

The V call is TRBV5-1, the J call TRBJ2-1; the match to TRBD1 covers 11 bases. The CDR3 runs 17 residues. J gave up 0 bases and V 3 bases, and 5 bases lay outside the gene matches. Per germline, CDR1 SGHRS and CDR2 YFSETQ. In DNA, the CDR3 is TGCGCCAGCAGCTCGGACAGGGGGCCAGCCTCCTACAATGAGCAGTTCTTC. Protein: CASSSDRGPASYNEQFF.

The CDR3 is CASSATGRGAFF. In DNA, the CDR3 is TGTGCCAGTAGTGCCACAGGGAGGGGAGCTTTCTTT. The rearrangement links TRBV19 to TRBJ1-1; weak D call: TRBD1 (6 bases). CDR3 length: 12 amino acids. Germline-derived CDR1 and CDR2 are LNHDA and SQIVND (reference sequence). Trimming took off 5 bases at V and 10 bases at J, with 14 bases between the two ends.

The J gene is TRBJ2-5, the V gene TRBV27, with D possibly called TRBD1 or TRBD2 (5 bases each). Germline V gene lookup returns CDR1 MNHEY and CDR2 SMNVEV (reference sequence). CDR3 size: 14 residues. V shed 5 bases and J shed 4 bases, with 14 bases lying between them. DNA of the CDR3: TGTGCCAGCAGTCCCGGGGCTTTGGGAGAGACCCAGTACTTC. Its protein product is CASSPGALGETQYF.

This chain uses TRBV12-3 or TRBV12-4 with TRBJ1-1; D ambiguous. This CDR3 spans 13 amino acids. The V end was cut by 3 bases, the J end by 11 bases, with 16 bases between. The CDR3 DNA reads TGTGCCAGCAGTTTTGGGCAAGCCGAAAGGGCTTTCTTT. It yields the protein CASSFGQAERAFF.

Note on this clonotype: At one boundary the junction diverges from the germline segment, which might be a read error. The chain employs TRBV5-1 and TRBJ2-2; possible D gene TRBD2, 5 bases. The germline V gene encodes CDR1 SGHRS and CDR2 YFSETQ. The CDR3 loop spans 15 amino acids. The CDR3 DNA sequence: TGCGCCAGCAGCCGGTCGGACTCAAACAGCGGGGAGCTGTTTTTT. As protein: CASSRSDSNSGELFF.

V and J are TRBV29-1 and TRBJ1-1, with D tentatively TRBD1 (6 bases). The CDR3 totals 17 residues. Per germline, CDR1 SQVTM and CDR2 ANQGSEA. V was shortened by 8 bases and J by 1 base, with 26 bases between the two germline ends. DNA for the CDR3: TGCAGCACTGCCAACCGGGACAAAGTATTTTCGAACACTGAAGCTTTCTTT. Translated: CSTANRDKVFSNTEAFF.

The rearrangement joins TRBV6-5 to TRBJ1-2; unclear D gene. The CDR3 covers 15 residues. The V end lost 6 bases, the J end lost 2 bases, and 16 bases lay between the germline ends. CDR1 MNHEY and CDR2 SVGAGI come from the germline V gene. CDR3 in amino acids: CASSADGLTNYGYTF. DNA of the CDR3: TGTGCCAGCAGCGCTGACGGGCTGACCAACTATGGCTACACCTTC.

This clonotype was observed a single time. CDR3 loop: CASSVESYGYTF. The CDR3 region has the DNA TGTGCCAGCAGCGTAGAAAGCTATGGCTACACCTTC. V usage is TRBV9 and J usage is TRBJ1-2; D is ambiguous. The germline V and J ends were trimmed by 0 bases and 4 bases, with 4 bases remaining between them. The CDR3 loop spans 12 amino acids. Germline CDR1 and CDR2: SGDLS and YYNGEE.

This chain links TRBV12-5 with TRBJ2-7; either TRBD1 or TRBD2 may supply D (5 bases each). V was cut by 0 bases and J by 6 bases, with 15 bases left in between. This CDR3 has 15 residues. Germline CDR1 is LGHNT and CDR2 is FRNRAP. The CDR3 loop is CASGLVMGDGREQYF. The CDR3, as DNA: TGTGCTAGTGGTTTGGTAATGGGGGACGGGCGCGAGCAGTACTTC.

The gene calls are TRBV27 and TRBJ1-5; D remains ambiguous. This CDR3 spans 15 amino acids. The germline V gene encodes CDR1 MNHEY and CDR2 SMNVEV (reference sequence). V gave up 2 bases and J gave up 0 bases, with 8 bases separating them. The CDR3 DNA is TGTGCCAGCAGTTTAAAGTCTAATAGCAATCAGCCCCAGCATTTT. As protein: CASSLKSNSNQPQHF.

The chain is built from TRBV7-2 and TRBJ1-6; unclear D gene. V gave up 2 bases and J gave up 10 bases, with 3 bases separating them. The CDR3 totals 11 residues. Germline lookup yields CDR1 SGHTA and CDR2 FQGNSA. The CDR3 region is CASSLRSPLHF. CDR3 DNA sequence: TGTGCCAGCAGCTTAAGATCACCCCTCCACTTT.

V is TRBV4-2 and J is TRBJ2-1; TRBD2 matches at 10 bases. CDR3 length: 15 residues. V lost 4 bases, J lost 6 bases, and 6 bases stayed unmatched. Germline values: CDR1 LGHNA, CDR2 YNFKEQ. The CDR3 DNA follows: TGTGCCAGCAGCCGCAGCGGGGGGGAGGGCAATGAGCAGTTCTTC. Translating it yields CASSRSGGEGNEQFF.

The V gene is TRBV29-1, the J gene TRBJ2-3; D unclear. The germline V gene encodes CDR1 SQVTM and CDR2 ANQGSEA. The CDR3 runs to 14 residues. Trimming removed 3 bases at V and 1 base at J, with 11 bases between. Here the CDR3 DNA reads TGCAGCGTTGAGAGTCCAACCCGCACAGATACGCAGTATTTT. This gives the protein CSVESPTRTDTQYF.

V and J are TRBV6-5 and TRBJ1-3; no clear D. V was cut by 4 bases and J by 7 bases, with 17 bases left in between. This CDR3 has 15 residues. Germline values: CDR1 MNHEY, CDR2 SVGAGI. In DNA form, the CDR3 reads TGTGCCAGCAGTTTGGAAGCGGTCCTTCGGAACACCATATATTTT. Protein sequence: CASSLEAVLRNTIYF.

The chain is built from TRBV9 and TRBJ2-1, with 7 bases that match TRBD2. Per germline, CDR1 SGDLS and CDR2 YYNGEE. The CDR3 sequence is 15 residues long. Trimming removed 0 bases from V and 1 base from J; junction bases left unmatched: 1. This CDR3 is CASSVDGRSYNEQFF. The CDR3 DNA reads as TGTGCCAGCAGCGTAGACGGGAGGTCCTACAATGAGCAGTTCTTC.

V is TRBV7-2 and J is TRBJ2-3; 9 bases agree with TRBD2. Trimming at V came to 5 bases and at J to 9 bases, leaving 9 bases not matched to a gene. The CDR3 runs to 14 residues. Germline V gene data show CDR1 as SGHTA and CDR2 as FQGNSA. The CDR3 DNA reads as TGTGCCAGCAGCCCGGGACTAGCAGCAGGGACGCAGTATTTT. It codes for CASSPGLAAGTQYF. The complete variable domain, with remaining parts taken from reference TRBV7-2 and TRBJ2-3, reads GAGVSQSPSNKVTEKGKDVELRCDPISGHTALYWYRQSLGQGLEFLIYFQGNSAPDKSGLPSDRFSAERTGGSVSTLTIQRTQQEDSAVYLCASSPGLAAGTQYFGPGTRLTVL.

The chain is built from TRBV2 and TRBJ1-1, with a tentative D call TRBD1 (5 bases). The V gene's germline CDR1 is SNHLY and CDR2 FYNNEI. The V end lost 6 bases, the J end lost 4 bases, and 9 bases lay between the germline ends. The CDR3 has 12 residues. CDR3 sequence reads: CASRQDGTEAFF. In DNA form, the CDR3 reads TGTGCCAGCAGACAGGACGGCACTGAAGCTTTCTTT.

The V and J genes are TRBV9 and TRBJ1-4; D remains ambiguous. CDR1 SGDLS and CDR2 YYNGEE come from the germline V gene. V gave up 7 bases and J gave up 12 bases, with 22 bases separating them. This CDR3 spans 14 amino acids. CDR3 DNA: TGTGCCAGCGCCTTGGGAGCCTCCTCGGATGAACTGTTTTTT. Translated, it gives CASALGASSDELFF.

The chain joins TRBV6-5 to TRBJ1-5; a weak D match, TRBD1 (6 bases). The CDR3 totals 16 residues. Deletions cut 5 bases from V and 1 base from J, with 15 bases between. Germline CDR1 reads MNHEY; CDR2 reads SVGAGI. DNA of the CDR3: TGTGCCAGCAGTCTACAGGGCCCTCAAAGCAATCAGCCCCAGCATTTT. It specifies CASSLQGPQSNQPQHF.

On this clonotype: At one end, the junction sequence differs from germline, possibly due to a read error. This chain links TRBV6-1 with TRBJ1-3; D is ambiguous. This CDR3 spans 12 amino acids. In germline, CDR1 is MNHNS, CDR2 SASEGT. CDR3 protein: CVCVSSGNTIYF. CDR3 bases: TGCGTCTGCGTGAGCTCTGGAAACACCATATATTTT.

The V gene is TRBV4-1, the J gene TRBJ1-2; 9 nucleotides agree with TRBD1. From germline, CDR1 is MGHRA and CDR2 YSYEKL. With 2 bases clipped from V and 1 base from J, the junction kept 2 bases outside the gene matches. This CDR3 spans 15 amino acids. For the CDR3, the DNA is TGCGCCAGCAGCCAAACAGGGGGCTTTAACTATGGCTACACCTTC. This encodes CASSQTGGFNYGYTF.

The chain is built from TRBV20-1 and TRBJ1-1, with a weak D call TRBD1 (6 bases). This CDR3 spans 14 amino acids. Trimming took off 3 bases at V and 4 bases at J, with 15 bases between the two ends. Germline CDR1 DFQATT, CDR2 SNEGSKA (reference sequence). The DNA for the CDR3 is TGCAGTGCTAGTCAATCCGGGACAAGCACTGAAGCTTTCTTT. This sequence encodes CSASQSGTSTEAFF.

V gene TRBV19 combines with J gene TRBJ1-2, with D perhaps TRBD1 (5 bases). The germline V gene encodes CDR1 LNHDA and CDR2 SQIVND (reference sequence). V was cut by 5 bases and J by 4 bases, with 14 bases left in between. This CDR3 is built from 14 residues. The CDR3 protein is CASSLGTFTYGYTF. CDR3 bases: TGTGCCAGTAGTTTGGGGACTTTCACCTATGGCTACACCTTC.